Each of the 2 T cell receptor beta chains below was sequenced from the same sample in a study of cytomegalovirus exposure and HLA in healthy donors. The PCR had 60 Vbeta and 13 Jbeta primers. This table comes from immunoSEQ multiplex PCR, and its TCRdb copy is limited to in-frame clones, with some not included. This sample's table has about 120,000 clones. The specimen sequenced was PBMCs. The source of these receptors is a woman between 40 and 50 years old in good health and CMV-seropositive.

The chain carries TRBV18 and TRBJ2-1; 16 nucleotides line up with TRBD2. Losses at the gene ends were 5 bases for V and 9 bases for J; bases not matched to a gene: 10. The CDR3 totals 17 residues. Germline CDR1 KGHSH, CDR2 LQKENI. CDR3 sequence (DNA): TGTGCCAGCTCATCGGGGACTAGCGGGAGGGCCGCCAGTGAGCAGTTCTTC. Translation: CASSSGTSGRAASEQFF.

V gene TRBV2 combines with J gene TRBJ2-3, with TRBD1 matching 7 bases. This CDR3 region has 14 residues. CDR1 is SNHLY and CDR2 is FYNNEI in the germline V gene. The V and J ends lost 6 bases and 4 bases, in that order; junction bases with no gene match: 7. CDR3 amino acids: CASRPDRVADTQYF. CDR3 coding DNA: TGTGCCAGCAGACCCGACAGGGTGGCAGATACGCAGTATTTT.